This T cell receptor (beta chain) was retrieved from a study of T cell repertoires in cytomegalovirus infection. General study results and limits: The ex vivo response was dominated by HLA-C-restricted CMV-specific TCR beta clonotypes.

TCRdb itself ran the reads through MiXCR, one entry per CDR3 protein. The sample has around 750,000 distinct CDR3 sequences; roughly 33% are singletons. Regarding this clonotype: Its antigen is unknown.

Material: cultured CD8+ T cells from PBMCs, obtained from culture after CMV antigen stimulation. This TCR was recovered from a human donor in good health (CMV status not recorded). Some clones in this sample may be carry-over from other donors' samples.

CDR3 sequence: CASTSAYEQYF. The CDR3 region has the DNA TGTGCCAGCACCTCCGCCTACGAGCAGTACTTC. V gene TRBV11-2 combines with J gene TRBJ2-7; D is unresolved. Germline V CDR1 and CDR2: SGHAT, FQNNGV. The V gene lost 7 bases and the J gene lost 2 bases, with 6 bases spanning the gap. The CDR3 runs 11 residues.